This TCR beta chain appears in the sequencing data of a study of graft-versus-host responses after intestinal transplantation. Sequencing was performed with immunoSEQ multiplex PCR; in TCRdb, only in-frame clones are kept and a portion is missing. The sample has about 100,000 clones, 80% to 95% seen once; the top ten hold roughly 15%. This CDR3 comprises 16 residues. Specimen: PBMCs, collected 453 days after intestinal transplant. The chain is built from TRBV21-1 and TRBJ2-5; TRBD2, the table's D call, lacks a check against the DNA. TRBV21-1 is reported as a pseudogene. The TCR originated in a human patient who received an intestinal transplant, so some T cells may come from the graft donor. DNA for the CDR3: TGTGCCAGCAGCGAAACGCCAACGGGGAAACAAGAGACCCAGTACTTC. This sequence encodes CASSETPTGKQETQYF.